This TCR beta chain was captured by sequencing in a study of blood T cell repertoires in COVID-19. The CDR3 length is 14 residues. Germline lookup yields CDR1 MNHNY and CDR2 SVGAGI (reference sequence). Trimming cost V 6 bases and J 1 base; bases outside gene matches: 4. Profiled with immunoSEQ multiplex PCR; TCRdb holds only in-frame clones, not every one. The table includes roughly 250,000 clones, 75% to 85% detected once. The J gene is TRBJ2-3, the V gene TRBV6-6; the match to TRBD1 covers 7 bases. Sequenced material: peripheral blood. The TCR was taken from a woman aged 60-70 years with active or convalescent COVID-19. For the CDR3, the DNA is TGTGCCAGCAGGCCAGGACAGGGCACAGATACGCAGTATTTT. Its protein is CASRPGQGTDTQYF.